The clone carrying this T cell receptor beta chain was observed a handful of times. Assay: immunoSEQ multiplex PCR; the TCRdb copy retains only in-frame clones and omits some. Among 95,000 to 110,000 clones listed, 75% to 95% were seen once. V was cut by 4 bases and J by 0 bases, with 10 bases left in between. The CDR3 is 13 residues long. The germline CDR1 and CDR2 sequences are GTSNPN and SVGIG (reference sequence). The data stem from a study of blood T cell repertoires in COVID-19. This sequence joins TRBV30 and TRBJ2-7; D gene ambiguous. The sample consisted of peripheral blood. The receptor was isolated from a human donor in a cohort sampled during active COVID-19. In DNA, the CDR3 is TGTGCCTGGACACCACTAAGCTCCTACGAGCAGTACTTC. Amino acids: CAWTPLSSYEQYF.